This T cell receptor (beta chain) was captured by sequencing in a study of early T cells in non-severe SARS-CoV-2 infection. Findings and caveats of the study: Anti-spike CD8 specificities were favored by VDJdb matching, whose results missed private and CD4 specificities.

TCRdb re-analysed the 5' RACE reads in MiXCR, keeping a single row per CDR3 protein. The sample has over 25,000 distinct CDR3 sequences, 4.5% seen once. Germline CDR1 MNHEY, CDR2 SVGEGT. The CDR3 is made up of 15 amino acids. V gave up 6 bases and J gave up 1 base, with 15 bases separating them. This clonotype was detected many times. Its antigen is still unknown. The sample taken for sequencing was whole blood. The chain has TRBV6-2 or TRBV6-3 and TRBJ2-5; no firm D call. The receptor comes from an adult who was a healthcare worker with PCR-confirmed SARS-CoV-2 infection or an uninfected control (not recorded which). CDR3 sequence (DNA): TGTGCCAGCAGATCCTCCCTTTGGGGCCAAGAGACCCAGTACTTC. Translating it yields CASRSSLWGQETQYF.